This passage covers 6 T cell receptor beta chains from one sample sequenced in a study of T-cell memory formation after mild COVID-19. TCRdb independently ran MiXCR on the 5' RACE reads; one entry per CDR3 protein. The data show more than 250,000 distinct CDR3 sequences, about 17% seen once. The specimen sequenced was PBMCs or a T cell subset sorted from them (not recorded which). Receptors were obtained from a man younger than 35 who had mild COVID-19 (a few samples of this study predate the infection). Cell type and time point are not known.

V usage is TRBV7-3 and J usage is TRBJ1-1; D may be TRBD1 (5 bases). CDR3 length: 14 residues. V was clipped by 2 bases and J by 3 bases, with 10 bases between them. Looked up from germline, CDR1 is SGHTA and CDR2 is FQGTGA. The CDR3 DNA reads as TGTGCCAGCAGCTTACAGGGACTCGACACTGAAGCTTTCTTT. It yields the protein CASSLQGLDTEAFF.

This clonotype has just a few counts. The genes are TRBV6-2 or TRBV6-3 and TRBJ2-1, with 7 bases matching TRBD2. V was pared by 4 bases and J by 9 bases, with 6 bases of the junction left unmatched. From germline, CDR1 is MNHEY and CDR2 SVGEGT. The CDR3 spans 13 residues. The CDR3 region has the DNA TGTGCCAGCAGTTGGGGGACTACGCTTGAGCAGTTCTTC. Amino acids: CASSWGTTLEQFF.

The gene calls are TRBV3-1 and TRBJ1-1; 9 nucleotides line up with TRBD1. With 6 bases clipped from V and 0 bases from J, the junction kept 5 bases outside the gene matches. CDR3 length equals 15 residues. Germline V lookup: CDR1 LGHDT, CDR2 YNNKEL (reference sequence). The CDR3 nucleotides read TGTGCCAGCAGGAGACAGGGGGGAGTGAACACTGAAGCTTTCTTT. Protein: CASRRQGGVNTEAFF.

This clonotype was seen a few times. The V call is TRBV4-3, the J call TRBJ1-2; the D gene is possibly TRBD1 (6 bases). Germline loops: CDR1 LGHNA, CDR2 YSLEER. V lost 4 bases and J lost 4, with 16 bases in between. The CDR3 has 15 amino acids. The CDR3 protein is CASSRTRQDLYGYTF. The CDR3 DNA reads TGCGCCAGCAGCCGAACTCGACAGGATCTCTATGGCTACACCTTC.

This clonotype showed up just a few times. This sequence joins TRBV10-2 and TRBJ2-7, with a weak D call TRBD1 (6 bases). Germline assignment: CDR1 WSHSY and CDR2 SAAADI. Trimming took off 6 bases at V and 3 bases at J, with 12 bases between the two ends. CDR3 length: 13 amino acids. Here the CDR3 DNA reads TGCGCCAGCAGAGAAAACAGGGACTACGAGCAGTACTTC. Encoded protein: CASRENRDYEQYF.

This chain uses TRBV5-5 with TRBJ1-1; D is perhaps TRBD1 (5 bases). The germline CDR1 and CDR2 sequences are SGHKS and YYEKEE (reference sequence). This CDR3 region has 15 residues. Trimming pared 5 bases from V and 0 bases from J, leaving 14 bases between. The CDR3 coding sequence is TGTGCCAGCAGAGACAGAGCTTACATGAACACTGAAGCTTTCTTT. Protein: CASRDRAYMNTEAFF.